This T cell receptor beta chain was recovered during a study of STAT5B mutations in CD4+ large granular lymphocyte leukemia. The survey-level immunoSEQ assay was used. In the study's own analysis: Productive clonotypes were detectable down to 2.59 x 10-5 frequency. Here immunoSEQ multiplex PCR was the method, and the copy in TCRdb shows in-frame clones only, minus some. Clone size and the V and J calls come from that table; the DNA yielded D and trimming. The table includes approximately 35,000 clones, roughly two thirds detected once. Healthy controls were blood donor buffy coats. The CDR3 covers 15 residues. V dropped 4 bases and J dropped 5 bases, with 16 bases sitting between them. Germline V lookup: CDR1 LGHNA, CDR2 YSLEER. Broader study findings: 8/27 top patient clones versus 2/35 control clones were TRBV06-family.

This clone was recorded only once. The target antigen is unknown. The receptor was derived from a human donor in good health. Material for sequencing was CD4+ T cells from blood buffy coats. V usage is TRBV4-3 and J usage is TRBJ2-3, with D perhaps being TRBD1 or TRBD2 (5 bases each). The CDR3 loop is CASSRAGTWGDTQYF. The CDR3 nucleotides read TGCGCCAGCAGCCGGGCTGGGACCTGGGGAGATACGCAGTATTTT.